A single sample gave rise to the 28 T cell receptor beta chains below, sequenced in a study of cytomegalovirus exposure and HLA in healthy donors. The PCR made use of 60 Vbeta and 13 Jbeta primers. TCRdb's copy holds only in-frame clones and misses some; the assay was immunoSEQ multiplex PCR. The sample consists of 100,000 to 150,000 clones, about two thirds of them appearing once. The sample consisted of PBMCs. Source of these receptors: a man aged 55 to 70 in good health and CMV-seropositive.

V is TRBV11-3 and J is TRBJ2-3; 12 nucleotides line up with TRBD1. The CDR3 runs to 15 residues. The junction had 2 bases not matched to a gene; V was cut back by 5 bases and J by 2 bases. Germline V CDR1 and CDR2: SGHNT, YENEEA. The CDR3 DNA reads TGTGCCAGCAGCGAGGGACAGGGGGCCACAGATACGCAGTATTTT. It specifies CASSEGQGATDTQYF.

The genes are TRBV5-6 and TRBJ1-3, with TRBD1 as a possible D gene (6 bases). The CDR3 loop spans 15 amino acids. Germline V gene lookup returns CDR1 SGHDT and CDR2 YYEEEE. The ends were cut back, 3 bases at V and 1 base at J, with 11 bases in the middle. The CDR3 DNA follows: TGTGCCAGCAGCTCCGGACAGTCGTCTGGAAACACCATATATTTT. Protein sequence: CASSSGQSSGNTIYF.

The chain combines TRBV30 with TRBJ1-6; perhaps TRBD1 as D (5 bases). CDR1 is GTSNPN, CDR2 SVGIG, per germline (reference sequence). The CDR3 has 14 amino acids. V lost 3 bases to trimming and J lost 4 bases, with 10 bases between them. CDR3 in amino acids: CAWSAGRYNSPLHF. The CDR3 DNA is TGTGCCTGGAGCGCGGGACGGTATAATTCACCCCTCCACTTT.

This clone occurred a few times. The V call is TRBV6-1, the J call TRBJ2-5; 9 bases line up with TRBD2. The CDR3 covers 16 residues. Germline V gene lookup returns CDR1 MNHNS and CDR2 SASEGT. V lost 2 bases, J lost 5 bases, and 9 bases stayed unmatched. CDR3 loop: CASSESRGGGAETQYF. CDR3 nucleotide sequence: TGTGCCAGCAGTGAATCCCGGGGCGGGGGGGCCGAGACCCAGTACTTC.

This clone has just one count. The genes are TRBV10-3 and TRBJ2-5, with 11 bases matching TRBD2. This CDR3 is built from 13 residues. With 10 bases clipped from V and 5 bases from J, the junction kept 6 bases outside the gene matches. The V gene's germline CDR1 is ENHRY and CDR2 SYGVKD. The CDR3 reads CASTSGGPETQYF. CDR3 coding DNA: TGTGCCAGTACTAGCGGGGGCCCGGAGACCCAGTACTTC.

The chain links TRBV7-3 to TRBJ2-3; 7 bases are shared with TRBD2. CDR3 length equals 15 residues. Per the germline V gene, CDR1 is SGHTA and CDR2 is FQGTGA. Trimming cost V 4 bases and J 6 bases; bases outside gene matches: 10. The CDR3 is CASSSLGGEGDTQYF. The CDR3 DNA follows: TGTGCCAGCAGCTCCCTGGGGGGGGAGGGGGATACGCAGTATTTT.

This chain links TRBV7-9 with TRBJ1-2; 10 nucleotides agree with TRBD1. The CDR3 runs to 17 residues. Germline assignment: CDR1 SEHNR and CDR2 FQNEAQ (reference sequence). Trimming took 2 bases from V and 3 from J; bases not matched to a gene: 9. CDR3 in DNA: TGTGCCAGCAGCTTAAACCGAGGGACAGGGGTGGACTATGGCTACACCTTC. It encodes CASSLNRGTGVDYGYTF.

J is TRBJ1-3 and V is TRBV9; unclear D gene. V was pared by 4 bases and J by 3 bases, with 11 bases between. CDR1 and CDR2 from the germline V gene are SGDLS and YYNGEE. The length of the CDR3 is 14 residues. The CDR3 nucleotides are TGTGCCAGCAGCTTCCCCGGTAGTGGAAACACCATATATTTT. It encodes CASSFPGSGNTIYF.

This sequence joins TRBV5-1 and TRBJ2-5, with a tentative D call TRBD1 (5 bases). The CDR3 totals 16 residues. The germline gives CDR1 SGHRS, CDR2 YFSETQ. The ends were cut back, 1 base at V and 4 bases at J, with 17 bases in the middle. Written as DNA, the CDR3 is TGCGCCAGCAGCTTGCTGGGCAGGGTTGGCGGAGAGACCCAGTACTTC. Its protein product is CASSLLGRVGGETQYF.

The CDR3 sequence: CASSLIAGGADTQYF. CDR3 nucleotides: TGTGCCAGCAGCCTAATAGCGGGGGGAGCGGATACGCAGTATTTT. The chain combines TRBV5-6 with TRBJ2-3; 10 nucleotides align to TRBD2. This CDR3 is 15 amino acids long. The trim removed 4 bases at V and 6 bases at J, leaving 8 bases unmatched. Germline V CDR1 and CDR2: SGHDT, YYEEEE. Based on the CDR3 plus reference TRBV5-6 and TRBJ2-3, the full variable domain is DAGVTQSPTHLIKTRGQQVTLRCSPKSGHDTVSWYQQALGQGPQFIFQYYEEEERQRGNFPDRFSGHQFPNYSSELNVNALLLGDSALYLCASSLIAGGADTQYFGPGTRLTVL.

This clone has only one observation. The rearrangement joins TRBV6-6 to TRBJ2-4; TRBD1 is a possible D gene (5 bases). CDR3 length: 14 residues. The V gene's germline CDR1 is MNHNY and CDR2 SVGAGI (reference sequence). The V end lost 2 bases, the J end lost 9 bases, and 14 bases lay between the germline ends. The chain's CDR3 is CASSYAGPRGIQYF. CDR3 DNA: TGTGCCAGCAGTTACGCCGGGCCTAGGGGCATTCAGTACTTC.

The chain has TRBV9 and TRBJ1-1; no clear D. Trimming shortened V by 0 bases and J by 1 base, and 16 bases separated the two germline ends. The CDR3 sequence is 17 residues long. The germline V gene encodes CDR1 SGDLS and CDR2 YYNGEE. The CDR3 region has the DNA TGTGCCAGCAGCGTAGGAGACTTAGGGAGAGGGAACACTGAAGCTTTCTTT. Translation: CASSVGDLGRGNTEAFF.

This chain joins TRBV5-1 and TRBJ2-3; 8 nucleotides match TRBD2. V gave up 3 bases and J gave up 0 bases; unmatched junction bases: 9. This CDR3 spans 17 amino acids. Germline values: CDR1 SGHRS, CDR2 YFSETQ. The CDR3 DNA sequence: TGCGCCAGCAGCTCATTAAGCGGGGGACCTAGCACAGATACGCAGTATTTT. Encoded protein: CASSSLSGGPSTDTQYF.

V usage is TRBV27 and J usage is TRBJ2-5; 8 bases agree with TRBD1. TRBJ2-7 explains the end of the DNA better; the J call may be wrong. This CDR3 contains 14 residues. Germline V gives CDR1 MNHEY, CDR2 SMNVEV (reference sequence). CDR3 sequence (DNA): TGTGCCAGCAGTCCAAGGACAGGGCCATACGAGCAGTACTTC. This sequence encodes CASSPRTGPYEQYF.

The V and J genes are TRBV15 and TRBJ2-5; possible D gene TRBD1, 7 bases. Trimming removed 0 bases from V and 5 bases from J, with 10 bases in between. Germline-derived CDR1 and CDR2 are LNHNV and YYDKDF (reference sequence). The CDR3 consists of 14 residues. The CDR3 bases are TGTGCCACCAGCAGAGATCCAGGGGGGGAGACCCAGTACTTC. It yields the protein CATSRDPGGETQYF.

The CDR3 DNA follows: TGCGCCAGCAGCAGGGGACAGGATGGCTCTGGAAACACCATATATTTT. As protein: CASSRGQDGSGNTIYF. The chain couples TRBV5-1 to TRBJ1-3; 8 nucleotides agree with TRBD1. Germline V gives CDR1 SGHRS, CDR2 YFSETQ. This CDR3 spans 16 amino acids. Trimming took 4 bases from V and 0 from J; bases not matched to a gene: 6.

The genes are TRBV4-1 and TRBJ1-2; a weak D match, TRBD1 (5 bases). The germline CDR1 and CDR2 sequences are MGHRA and YSYEKL. Trimming left V 0 bases short and J 3 bases short, with 14 bases between. CDR3 length: 16 residues. This chain's CDR3 is CASSQESAAGHYGYTF. The CDR3 coding sequence is TGCGCCAGCAGCCAAGAGTCCGCTGCAGGGCACTATGGCTACACCTTC.

This clone was seen more than once but under ten times. V gene TRBV7-2 combines with J gene TRBJ2-7; perhaps TRBD1 as D (5 bases). The CDR3 runs to 13 residues. Germline CDR1 and CDR2: SGHTA and FQGNSA. Trimming stripped 7 bases from V and 0 bases from J, with 10 bases between. DNA for the CDR3: TGTGCCAGCACCCGACAGAACTCCTACGAGCAGTACTTC. It translates to CASTRQNSYEQYF. Based on the CDR3 plus reference TRBV7-2 and TRBJ2-7, the full variable domain is GAGVSQSPSNKVTEKGKDVELRCDPISGHTALYWYRQSLGQGLEFLIYFQGNSAPDKSGLPSDRFSAERTGGSVSTLTIQRTQQEDSAVYLCASTRQNSYEQYFGPGTRLTVT.

V usage is TRBV6-1 and J usage is TRBJ1-2, with TRBD1 as a possible D gene (5 bases). Trimming removed 3 bases at V and 5 bases at J, with 16 bases between. Germline CDR1 is MNHNS and CDR2 is SASEGT. The CDR3 is made up of 15 amino acids. CDR3 region: CASSERGQRVYGYTF. As DNA, the CDR3 is TGTGCCAGCAGTGAGAGGGGCCAGCGGGTGTATGGCTACACCTTC.

The chain carries TRBV7-9 and TRBJ1-5, with TRBD1 as a possible D gene (5 bases). Between the trimmed V and J ends, which lost 10 bases and 6 bases, there was a span of 19 bases. Germline loops: CDR1 SEHNR, CDR2 FQNEAQ (reference sequence). The CDR3 is 14 amino acids. DNA for the CDR3: TGTGCCACCGCTCCCCGGGGGGGAGGTCAGCCCCAGCATTTT. Translated, it gives CATAPRGGGQPQHF. Looking up the rest from reference TRBV7-9 and TRBJ1-5 gives the full variable domain: DTGVSQNPRHKITKRGQNVTFRCDPISEHNRLYWYRQTLGQGPEFLTYFQNEAQLEKSRLLSDRFSAERPKGSFSTLEIQRTEQGDSAMYLCATAPRGGGQPQHFGDGTRLSIL.

The V and J genes are TRBV6-5 and TRBJ1-6; D gene unclear. Trimming pared 11 bases from V and 7 bases from J, leaving 18 bases between. The CDR3 is made up of 14 amino acids. Germline assignment: CDR1 MNHEY and CDR2 SVGAGI. DNA of the CDR3: TGTGCCTCACGGCGCGGGGAGAGAAATTCACCCCTCCACTTT. Protein: CASRRGERNSPLHF.

The chain couples TRBV7-2 to TRBJ2-3; D might be TRBD1 (5 bases). The germline V gene has CDR1 SGHTA and CDR2 FQGNSA. V lost 7 bases to trimming and J lost 4 bases, with 15 bases between them. The CDR3 spans 14 residues. The CDR3 DNA reads as TGTGCCAGCAAAGTTCAGGGTAGTTCAGATACGCAGTATTTT. It encodes CASKVQGSSDTQYF.

This clone was observed a few times. The chain joins TRBV27 to TRBJ1-6; D is unclear. Germline CDR1 reads MNHEY; CDR2 reads SMNVEV (reference sequence). The length of the CDR3 is 12 residues. V gave up 3 bases and J gave up 6 bases, with 3 bases separating them. DNA for the CDR3: TGTGCCAGCAGTTTCGGTAATTCACCCCTCCACTTT. This encodes CASSFGNSPLHF.

The chain employs TRBV7-8 and TRBJ2-3; the match to TRBD1 covers 8 bases. The V and J ends lost 10 bases and 3 bases, in that order; junction bases with no gene match: 9. Germline values: CDR1 SGHVS, CDR2 FQNEAQ. This CDR3 region has 14 residues. In nucleotides, the CDR3 is TGTGCCACAACTAGGGACAGGTCGACAGATACGCAGTATTTT. Its protein product is CATTRDRSTDTQYF.

This chain joins TRBV5-1 and TRBJ2-4; 7 positions match TRBD1. The germline CDR1 and CDR2 sequences are SGHRS and YFSETQ. J gave up 0 bases and V 1 base, and 7 bases lay outside the gene matches. This CDR3 spans 17 amino acids. The CDR3 bases are TGCGCCAGCAGCTTGTACAGGGGAAGGACAGCCAAAAACATTCAGTACTTC. The encoded protein is CASSLYRGRTAKNIQYF.

The gene calls are TRBV6-5 and TRBJ2-5, with D tentatively TRBD2 (5 bases). The CDR3 covers 15 residues. The germline gives CDR1 MNHEY, CDR2 SVGAGI. V was trimmed by 2 bases and J by 4 bases, leaving 14 bases between them. For the CDR3, the DNA is TGTGCCAGCAGTTACCCCCCGGATGGGAGAGAGACCCAGTACTTC. Its translation: CASSYPPDGRETQYF.

The J gene is TRBJ1-2, the V gene TRBV14; possibly TRBD1 for D (5 bases). Trimming shortened V by 3 bases and J by 8 bases, and 10 bases separated the two germline ends. The CDR3 length is 12 residues. Germline V gives CDR1 SGHDN, CDR2 FVKESK. The CDR3 DNA follows: TGTGCCAGCAGCCATACGGGGGGGGGCTACACCTTC. Translated, it gives CASSHTGGGYTF.

Details on this clone: The same CDR3 arises from other DNA sequences in this sample as well. This sequence joins TRBV5-1 and TRBJ2-3; D remains unclear. V shed 0 bases and J shed 3 bases, with 2 bases lying between them. Germline CDR1 is SGHRS and CDR2 is YFSETQ. The CDR3 is 12 amino acids. The CDR3 DNA is TGCGCCAGCAGCTTGGCTACAGATACGCAGTATTTT. This translates into CASSLATDTQYF.